A single sample is the source of the 27 T cell receptor beta chains below, sequenced in a study of shared clonotypes between healthy human individuals. TCRdb's copy holds only in-frame clones and misses some; the assay was immunoSEQ multiplex PCR. The data show about 2.3 million clones, with just under 95% seen just once and approximately 0.39% held by the top ten. Material: naive CD4+ T cells from PBMCs. Subset: CD45RA+ positively selected. These receptors came from a man between 18 and 29 years old in good health. Some clones in this sample may be carry-over from other donors' samples.

A remark on this clone: The same CDR3 can be traced to other DNA sequences in this sample. The chain couples TRBV6-5 to TRBJ1-5, with 9 nucleotides matching TRBD1. Trimming took 5 bases from V and 7 from J; bases not matched to a gene: 3. Germline V CDR1 and CDR2: MNHEY, SVGAGI. CDR3 length: 13 amino acids. In nucleotides, the CDR3 is TGTGCCAGCAGTCGACAGGGGGGACAGCCCCAGCATTTT. Its translation is CASSRQGGQPQHF.

The chain recombines TRBV7-2 with TRBJ2-3; TRBD1 matches at 10 bases. With V trimmed by 5 bases and J by 4 bases, 3 bases remained unmatched. There are 14 residues in the CDR3. CDR1 and CDR2 (germline): SGHTA, FQGNSA. The CDR3 region has the DNA TGTGCCAGCAGCCAAGGACAGGGGGCAGATACGCAGTATTTT. Encoded protein: CASSQGQGADTQYF.

This sequence joins TRBV21-1 and TRBJ2-5. TRBV21-1 represents a pseudogene. The CDR3 consists of 18 residues. This chain's CDR3 is CASSKALAKRPGKETQYF. CDR3 DNA: TGTGCCAGCAGCAAAGCGCTTGCTAAGCGACCTGGGAAAGAGACCCAGTACTTC.

This clone has more than one count but fewer than ten. Other DNA sequences in this sample translate to the same CDR3. The V and J genes are TRBV25-1 and TRBJ1-2; D unclear. Germline V lookup: CDR1 MGHDK, CDR2 SYGVNS. Trimming removed 2 bases at V and 2 bases at J, with 0 bases between. The CDR3 sequence is 11 residues long. The CDR3 loop is CASSENYGYTF. For the CDR3, the DNA is TGTGCCAGCAGTGAAAACTATGGCTACACCTTC.

J is TRBJ2-3 and V is TRBV29-1; D uncertain. CDR3 length equals 12 residues. Trimming took off 4 bases at V and 6 bases at J, with 11 bases between the two ends. The germline V gene encodes CDR1 SQVTM and CDR2 ANQGSEA. In DNA form, the CDR3 reads TGCAGCGTTGCTACACTGCTGGATACGCAGTATTTT. Its protein is CSVATLLDTQYF.

To note about this clone: The junction departs from germline at one end; a sequencing error may be responsible. This chain uses TRBV30 with TRBJ1-1, with D hard to call. CDR1 GTSNPN and CDR2 SVGIG come from the germline V gene (reference sequence). The CDR3 covers 11 residues. The CDR3 region is CAWSGNAEAFF. The CDR3 region has the DNA TGTGCCTGGTCGGGGAACGCTGAAGCTTTCTTT.

This clone was seen more than once but under ten times. J is TRBJ1-5 and V is TRBV28; the D is unclear. Trimming took 5 bases from V and 9 from J, leaving 11 bases between them. Germline V lookup: CDR1 MDHEN, CDR2 SYDVKM. There are 12 residues in the CDR3. The CDR3 sequence is CASSPRIRPQHF. The CDR3, as DNA: TGTGCCAGCAGTCCTCGGATTCGGCCCCAGCATTTT.

The chain employs TRBV7-3 and TRBJ2-3; the D is unclear. Germline V gene data show CDR1 as SGHTA and CDR2 as FQGTGA. Deletions cut 2 bases from V and 0 bases from J, with 9 bases between. This CDR3 is 15 amino acids long. CDR3 coding DNA: TGTGCCAGCAGCTTAGGCCAGACTAGCACAGATACGCAGTATTTT. Translation: CASSLGQTSTDTQYF.

With respect to this clone: The sample has other DNA sequences that encode this CDR3 too. The chain carries TRBV5-1 and TRBJ2-5, with D possibly matching TRBD1 (6 bases). Per the germline V gene, CDR1 is SGHRS and CDR2 is YFSETQ. Between the trimmed V and J ends, which lost 4 bases and 1 base, there was a span of 14 bases. This CDR3 contains 15 residues. This chain's CDR3 is CASSLLGTTQETQYF. CDR3 coding DNA: TGCGCCAGCAGCCTCTTGGGGACAACCCAAGAGACCCAGTACTTC.

The rearrangement joins TRBV5-1 to TRBJ2-2, with D unresolved. Trimming left V 4 bases short and J 7 bases short, with 14 bases between. The CDR3 runs to 14 residues. Germline CDR1 and CDR2: SGHRS and YFSETQ. This CDR3 is CASSLDREDGELFF. The CDR3 bases are TGCGCCAGCAGCCTGGATAGGGAAGACGGGGAGCTGTTTTTT.

V and J are TRBV30 and TRBJ2-7; 7 nucleotides align to TRBD2. V gave up 1 base and J gave up 6 bases; unmatched junction bases: 6. The germline V gene has CDR1 GTSNPN and CDR2 SVGIG (reference sequence). CDR3 length: 13 amino acids. CDR3 sequence reads: CAWSAAGVREQYF. The CDR3 nucleotides read TGTGCCTGGAGTGCTGCGGGGGTTCGCGAGCAGTACTTC.

The V gene is TRBV9, the J gene TRBJ2-3; a weak D match, TRBD2 (6 bases). Germline lookup yields CDR1 SGDLS and CDR2 YYNGEE. This CDR3 spans 15 amino acids. Trimming removed 1 base from V and 2 bases from J, with 11 bases in between. CDR3 protein: CASSVSAGPTDTQYF. For the CDR3, the DNA is TGTGCCAGCAGCGTATCGGCGGGACCCACAGATACGCAGTATTTT.

This clone has a single count. The rearrangement joins TRBV6-5 to TRBJ2-2, with D possibly matching TRBD1 (6 bases). Germline V CDR1 and CDR2: MNHEY, SVGAGI. V lost 9 bases, J lost 0 bases, and 11 bases lay in between. The CDR3 is 14 residues long. Written as DNA, the CDR3 is TGTGCCAGTTCAAAGGGGGCGAACACCGGGGAGCTGTTTTTT. This codes for CASSKGANTGELFF.

The CDR3 nucleotides are TGTGCCAGCAGCTTCTCGGGGTCCTACAATGAGCAGTTCTTC. As protein: CASSFSGSYNEQFF. V is TRBV7-6 and J is TRBJ2-1; D is possibly TRBD2 (5 bases). In germline, CDR1 is SGHVS, CDR2 FNYEAQ. The CDR3 sequence is 14 residues long. The V gene lost 3 bases and the J gene lost 1 base, with 7 bases spanning the gap. Complete variable domain (other parts from reference TRBV7-6 and TRBJ2-1): GAGVSQSPRYKVTKRGQDVALRCDPISGHVSLYWYRQALGQGPEFLTYFNYEAQQDKSGLPNDRFSAERPEGSISTLTIQRTEQRDSAMYRCASSFSGSYNEQFFGPGTRLTVL.

The V gene is TRBV7-2, the J gene TRBJ2-7; tentative D call: TRBD1 (6 bases). From germline, CDR1 is SGHTA and CDR2 FQGNSA. CDR3 length: 15 amino acids. Trimming shortened V by 1 base and J by 2 bases, and 12 bases separated the two germline ends. The CDR3 loop is CASSLVSRTAYEQYF. Written as DNA, the CDR3 is TGTGCCAGCAGCTTAGTTTCGCGGACAGCCTACGAGCAGTACTTC. The entire variable domain, with the rest obtained from reference TRBV7-2 and TRBJ2-7, is as follows: GAGVSQSPSNKVTEKGKDVELRCDPISGHTALYWYRQSLGQGLEFLIYFQGNSAPDKSGLPSDRFSAERTGGSVSTLTIQRTQQEDSAVYLCASSLVSRTAYEQYFGPGTRLTVT.

The chain recombines TRBV4-3 with TRBJ1-1, with D possibly being TRBD1 (5 bases). Trimming stripped 0 bases from V and 5 bases from J, with 13 bases between. Germline V lookup: CDR1 LGHNA, CDR2 YSLEER. The CDR3 sequence is 15 residues long. As DNA, the CDR3 is TGCGCCAGCAGCCAAGACCTCCAGGGTCGGACTGAAGCTTTCTTT. Residues: CASSQDLQGRTEAFF.

The chain uses TRBV5-4 and TRBJ2-5; 7 positions match TRBD1. CDR1 and CDR2 from the germline V gene are SGHNT and YYREEE (reference sequence). This CDR3 has 12 amino acids. The V and J ends lost 5 bases and 2 bases, in that order; junction bases with no gene match: 0. This CDR3 is CASRTGQETQYF. The CDR3, as DNA: TGTGCCAGCAGGACAGGGCAAGAGACCCAGTACTTC.

The chain couples TRBV19 to TRBJ1-1; 7 bases are a match to TRBD1. The CDR3 loop spans 17 amino acids. The J segment lost 4 bases and the V segment lost 0 bases, leaving 11 bases of the junction unmatched. The germline CDR1 and CDR2 sequences are LNHDA and SQIVND (reference sequence). The CDR3 spells CASSIDPNSGGGTEAFF. CDR3 sequence (DNA): TGTGCCAGTAGTATAGACCCCAATTCAGGGGGTGGCACTGAAGCTTTCTTT.

The chain couples TRBV9 to TRBJ1-2; D unclear. Trimming took 4 bases from V and 0 from J, leaving 16 bases between them. The CDR3 is made up of 16 amino acids. CDR1 is SGDLS, CDR2 YYNGEE, per germline. The CDR3 sequence: CASSNPQKTANYGYTF. CDR3 in DNA: TGTGCCAGCAGCAATCCACAGAAAACTGCTAACTATGGCTACACCTTC. Combining the CDR3 with reference TRBV9 and TRBJ1-2 gives the whole variable domain DSGVTQTPKHLITATGQRVTLRCSPRSGDLSVYWYQQSLDQGLQFLIQYYNGEERAKGNILERFSAQQFPDLHSELNLSSLELGDSALYFCASSNPQKTANYGYTFGSGTRLTVV.

The rearrangement uses TRBV9 and TRBJ2-1; possible D gene TRBD2, 5 bases. There are 16 residues in the CDR3. Germline values: CDR1 SGDLS, CDR2 YYNGEE. V lost 3 bases, J lost 5 bases, and 18 bases lay in between. CDR3 sequence: CASSAPSGDFDNEQFF. In nucleotides, the CDR3 is TGTGCCAGCAGCGCCCCGAGCGGAGATTTCGACAATGAGCAGTTCTTC.

V is TRBV18 and J is TRBJ1-2; 10 bases match TRBD1. The CDR3 has 16 amino acids. V was pared by 4 bases and J by 6 bases, with 11 bases of the junction left unmatched. Germline CDR1 reads KGHSH; CDR2 reads LQKENI. The CDR3 sequence: CASSLTGTGVKHGYTF. In nucleotides, the CDR3 is TGTGCCAGCTCACTAACCGGGACAGGGGTAAAGCATGGCTACACCTTC. The whole variable domain, filled in from reference TRBV18 and TRBJ1-2, reads NAGVMQNPRHLVRRRGQEARLRCSPMKGHSHVYWYRQLPEEGLKFMVYLQKENIIDESGMPKERFSAEFPKEGPSILRIQQVVRGDSAAYFCASSLTGTGVKHGYTFGSGTRLTVV.

The chain links TRBV7-8 to TRBJ2-2, with D perhaps given as TRBD1 or TRBD2 (6 bases each). Looked up from germline, CDR1 is SGHVS and CDR2 is FQNEAQ. V was trimmed by 6 bases and J by 4 bases, leaving 9 bases between them. This CDR3 contains 13 residues. The CDR3 bases are TGTGCCAGCAGTGGGGGGCGCACCGGGGAGCTGTTTTTT. Protein: CASSGGRTGELFF.

The chain couples TRBV10-3 to TRBJ1-2; D not certain. This CDR3 has 13 amino acids. Germline V gene sequence: CDR1 ENHRY, CDR2 SYGVKD. Between the trimmed V and J ends, which lost 0 bases and 10 bases, there was a span of 12 bases. Written as DNA, the CDR3 is TGTGCCATCAGTGAGTCGAGTCCGGGAGCCTACACCTTC. This sequence encodes CAISESSPGAYTF.

The chain carries TRBV30 and TRBJ2-1; a possible D gene is TRBD2 (6 bases). Between the trimmed V and J ends, which lost 4 bases and 4 bases, there was a span of 14 bases. The CDR3 runs 14 residues. Per the germline V gene, CDR1 is GTSNPN and CDR2 is SVGIG (reference sequence). CDR3 protein: CAWTRGSGYNEQFF. The CDR3 DNA is TGTGCCTGGACCCGGGGTAGCGGATACAATGAGCAGTTCTTC.

The chain combines TRBV4-3 with TRBJ2-2; D gene unclear. There are 15 residues in the CDR3. Germline loops: CDR1 LGHNA, CDR2 YSLEER. Trimming removed 1 base from V and 3 bases from J, with 9 bases in between. The CDR3 loop reads CASSQVQIDTGELFF. In DNA form, the CDR3 reads TGCGCCAGCAGCCAAGTCCAGATTGACACCGGGGAGCTGTTTTTT.

This chain uses TRBV9 with TRBJ2-7, with D possibly TRBD2 on 6 matching bases. CDR1 is SGDLS and CDR2 is YYNGEE in the germline V gene. Deletions cut 4 bases from V and 3 bases from J, with 14 bases between. CDR3 length: 14 residues. The CDR3 DNA reads TGTGCCAGCAGCCCGGCTAGCGCCTACTACGAGCAGTACTTC. It specifies CASSPASAYYEQYF.

The CDR3 coding sequence is TGTGCCAGCATACCATCGGGGAGGGGGCTGAATGAGCAGTTCTTC. It encodes CASIPSGRGLNEQFF. The chain uses TRBV28 and TRBJ2-1; TRBD1 or TRBD2 may be the D gene (7 bases each). V gave up 7 bases and J gave up 7 bases, with 20 bases separating them. Germline CDR1 is MDHEN and CDR2 is SYDVKM. The CDR3 is 15 residues long.